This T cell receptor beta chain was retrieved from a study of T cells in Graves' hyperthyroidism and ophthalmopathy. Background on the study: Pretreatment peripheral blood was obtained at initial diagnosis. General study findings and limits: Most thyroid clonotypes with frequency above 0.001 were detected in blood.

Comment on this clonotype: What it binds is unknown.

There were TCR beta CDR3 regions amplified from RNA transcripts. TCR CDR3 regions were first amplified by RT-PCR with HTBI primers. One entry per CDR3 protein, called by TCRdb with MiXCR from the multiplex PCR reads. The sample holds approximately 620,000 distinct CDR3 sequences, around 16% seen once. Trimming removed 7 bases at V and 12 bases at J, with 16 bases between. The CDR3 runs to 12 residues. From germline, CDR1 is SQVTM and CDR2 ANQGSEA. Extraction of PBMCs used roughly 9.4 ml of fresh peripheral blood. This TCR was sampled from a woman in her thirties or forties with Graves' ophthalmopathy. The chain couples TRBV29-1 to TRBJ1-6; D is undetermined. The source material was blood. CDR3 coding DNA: TGCAGCGCCCTCCTGACCGGAGGACCCCTCCACTTT. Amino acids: CSALLTGGPLHF. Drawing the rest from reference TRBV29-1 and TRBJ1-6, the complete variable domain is SAVISQKPSRDICQRGTSLTIQCQVDSQVTMMFWYRQQPGQSLTLIATANQGSEATYESGFVIDKFPISRPNLTFSTLTVSNMSPEDSSIYLCSALLTGGPLHFGNGTRLTVT.